This entry lists 25 T cell receptor beta chains sequenced from one sample in a study of blood T cell repertoires in COVID-19. The data were produced by immunoSEQ multiplex PCR, yet TCRdb's version contains in-frame clones alone and is incomplete. Found here are tens of thousands of clones, approximately 92% of them singletons; the top ten hold over 10%. The sequenced sample consisted of peripheral blood. The receptors come from a human donor with active COVID-19. The donor label of this sample is uncertain.

The CDR3 is CASAPPYSSGNTIYF. The DNA for the CDR3 is TGTGCTAGTGCCCCTCCCTACAGCTCTGGAAACACCATATATTTT. The rearrangement joins TRBV12-5 to TRBJ1-3, with unresolved D. This CDR3 has 15 amino acids. Germline CDR1 reads LGHNT; CDR2 reads FRNRAP. Trimming left V 7 bases short and J 0 bases short, with 13 bases between.

This chain connects TRBV15 to TRBJ2-7; a possible D gene is TRBD1 (6 bases). V lost 8 bases, J lost 3 bases, and 14 bases lay in between. The CDR3 is 13 amino acids. The germline CDR1 and CDR2 sequences are LNHNV and YYDKDF (reference sequence). CDR3: CATRDRPNYEQYF. As DNA, the CDR3 is TGTGCCACCCGCGACAGGCCGAACTACGAGCAGTACTTC. The whole variable domain, filled in from reference TRBV15 and TRBJ2-7, reads DAMVIQNPRYQVTQFGKPVTLSCSQTLNHNVMYWYQQKSSQAPKLLFHYYDKDFNNEADTPDNFQSRRPNTSFCFLDIRSPGLGDTAMYLCATRDRPNYEQYFGPGTRLTVT.

The genes are TRBV6-2 or TRBV6-3 and TRBJ2-3, with 8 bases identical to TRBD1. CDR3 length equals 14 residues. Germline V gene data show CDR1 as MNHEY and CDR2 as SVGEGT. The V segment lost 4 bases and the J segment 2 bases; nucleotides outside the gene matches: 2. The CDR3 DNA follows: TGTGCCAGCAGTTCAGGGGGCTCCACAGATACGCAGTATTTT. Protein product: CASSSGGSTDTQYF.

J is TRBJ2-1 and V is TRBV19; tentative D call: TRBD2 (5 bases). The germline gives CDR1 LNHDA, CDR2 SQIVND (reference sequence). The CDR3 is 15 amino acids. The ends were cut back, 4 bases at V and 4 bases at J, with 14 bases in the middle. Here the CDR3 reads CASSSITRGYNEQFF. In nucleotides, the CDR3 is TGTGCCAGTAGTAGTATAACTAGAGGGTACAATGAGCAGTTCTTC.

The gene calls are TRBV6-5 and TRBJ1-5, with D hard to call. The CDR3 contains 15 residues. Germline lookup yields CDR1 MNHEY and CDR2 SVGAGI. V lost 8 bases and J 1 base, leaving 15 bases between the germline ends. DNA of the CDR3: TGTGCCAGCGCATCCGCCCGACTCAGCAATCAGCCCCAGCATTTT. Translated, it gives CASASARLSNQPQHF.

V gene TRBV19 combines with J gene TRBJ2-7; TRBD1 might be the D (6 bases). The V gene lost 11 bases and the J gene lost 3 bases, with 17 bases spanning the gap. Germline values: CDR1 LNHDA, CDR2 SQIVND (reference sequence). The CDR3 is 13 amino acids. The CDR3 nucleotides are TGTGCCTCAACGAGGGGGATCGACTACGAGCAGTACTTC. As protein: CASTRGIDYEQYF.

V usage is TRBV6-5 and J usage is TRBJ1-4, with a weak D call TRBD1 (6 bases). CDR3 size: 13 residues. The germline V and J ends were trimmed by 6 bases and 5 bases, with 10 bases remaining between them. Germline loops: CDR1 MNHEY, CDR2 SVGAGI. The CDR3 sequence is CASSRTENEKLFF. The CDR3 DNA reads as TGTGCCAGCAGCCGGACAGAAAATGAAAAACTGTTTTTT.

The V call is TRBV4-1, the J call TRBJ2-1, with TRBD2 identical over 15 bases. V was clipped by 1 base and J by 7 bases; unmatched bases: 2. The germline V gene encodes CDR1 MGHRA and CDR2 YSYEKL. CDR3 size: 16 residues. CDR3 sequence (DNA): TGCGCCAGCAGCCAAGCCGGGACTAGCGGGAGGAATGAGCAGTTCTTC. Its translation: CASSQAGTSGRNEQFF.

The chain links TRBV7-2 to TRBJ1-5; perhaps TRBD1 as D (6 bases). V gave up 1 base and J gave up 5 bases, with 9 bases separating them. Germline V gives CDR1 SGHTA, CDR2 FQGNSA. The CDR3 covers 14 residues. For the CDR3, the DNA is TGTGCCAGCAGCTTAGACAGGGTTCATCAGCCCCAGCATTTT. Amino acid sequence: CASSLDRVHQPQHF.

CDR3 region: CASSYGRGSSYEQYF. The DNA of the CDR3 is TGCGCCAGCAGTTATGGACGGGGGAGCTCCTACGAGCAGTACTTC. The V and J genes are TRBV5-1 and TRBJ2-7, with D possibly matching TRBD2 (6 bases). Trimming took 5 bases from V and 0 from J, leaving 15 bases between them. The CDR3 contains 15 residues. The V gene's germline CDR1 is SGHRS and CDR2 YFSETQ.

In its sample, this clone was seen once. The V gene is TRBV27, the J gene TRBJ1-3, with 9 positions matching TRBD1. This CDR3 region has 15 residues. The J segment lost 4 bases and the V segment lost 5 bases, leaving 6 bases of the junction unmatched. In germline, CDR1 is MNHEY, CDR2 SMNVEV (reference sequence). CDR3 sequence (DNA): TGTGCCAGCAGTCCCCGGACAGGGGTCGGAAACACCATATATTTT. As protein: CASSPRTGVGNTIYF.

This rearrangement joins TRBV11-2 to TRBJ1-1; 7 bases match TRBD1. The ends lost 3 bases at V and 6 bases at J; junction bases unmatched: 4. The CDR3 spans 13 residues. Germline values: CDR1 SGHAT, CDR2 FQNNGV. The CDR3 nucleotides are TGTGCCAGCAGCTTTGCTCAGGGGGCTGAAGCTTTCTTT. It is translated as CASSFAQGAEAFF.

The rearrangement uses TRBV27 and TRBJ2-1; 8 positions agree with TRBD2. The V segment lost 4 bases and the J segment 8 bases; nucleotides outside the gene matches: 7. The CDR3 extends over 14 amino acids. Germline V gives CDR1 MNHEY, CDR2 SMNVEV (reference sequence). The CDR3 loop reads CASSSSGRADEQFF. The CDR3 nucleotides are TGTGCCAGCAGTTCCAGCGGGAGAGCGGATGAGCAGTTCTTC.

This clone was picked up a small number of times. V gene TRBV15 combines with J gene TRBJ1-3, with a tentative D call TRBD1 (5 bases). CDR1 LNHNV and CDR2 YYDKDF come from the germline V gene (reference sequence). Trimming cost V 0 bases and J 0 bases, with 9 bases left between them. This CDR3 has 16 residues. In nucleotides, the CDR3 is TGTGCCACCAGCAGAGACGTGGGGGGCTCTGGAAACACCATATATTTT. As protein: CATSRDVGGSGNTIYF. Using reference TRBV15 and TRBJ1-3 for the parts outside the CDR3, the full variable domain is DAMVIQNPRYQVTQFGKPVTLSCSQTLNHNVMYWYQQKSSQAPKLLFHYYDKDFNNEADTPDNFQSRRPNTSFCFLDIRSPGLGDTAMYLCATSRDVGGSGNTIYFGEGSWLTVV.

The chain links TRBV28 to TRBJ1-1, with D perhaps matching TRBD1 (5 bases). This CDR3 spans 14 amino acids. Trimming took 3 bases from V and 1 from J, leaving 9 bases between them. CDR1 is MDHEN and CDR2 is SYDVKM in the germline V gene. The CDR3 protein is CASSFQGGNTEAFF. The CDR3 region has the DNA TGTGCCAGCAGTTTTCAGGGTGGGAACACTGAAGCTTTCTTT. Looking up the rest from reference TRBV28 and TRBJ1-1 gives the full variable domain: DVKVTQSSRYLVKRTGEKVFLECVQDMDHENMFWYRQDPGLGLRLIYFSYDVKMKEKGDIPEGYSVSREKKERFSLILESASTNQTSMYLCASSFQGGNTEAFFGQGTRLTVV.

V and J are TRBV10-2 and TRBJ1-1, with a weak D call TRBD1 (5 bases). Trimming cost V 0 bases and J 11 bases, with 7 bases left between them. The CDR3 is made up of 11 amino acids. Per germline, CDR1 WSHSY and CDR2 SAAADI. Here the CDR3 DNA reads TGCGCCAGCAGTGAGTCGGGGCCTGCTTTCTTT. Translation: CASSESGPAFF.

The chain is built from TRBV6-6 and TRBJ2-2, with 9 bases that match TRBD1. Per germline, CDR1 MNHNY and CDR2 SVGAGI (reference sequence). With V trimmed by 6 bases and J by 3 bases, 2 bases remained unmatched. This CDR3 contains 14 residues. CDR3 nucleotide sequence: TGTGCCAGCAGGTGGACAGGGGACACCGGGGAGCTGTTTTTT. It translates to CASRWTGDTGELFF.

The sample holds one count of this clone. This chain connects TRBV5-4 to TRBJ2-1; no reliable D call. Germline V gives CDR1 SGHNT, CDR2 YYREEE (reference sequence). This CDR3 spans 11 amino acids. V was shortened by 5 bases and J by 9 bases, with 9 bases between the two germline ends. Written as DNA, the CDR3 is TGTGCCAGCAGTTACGGTCTTGAGCAGTTCTTC. Residues: CASSYGLEQFF.

The V call is TRBV28, the J call TRBJ2-3; 8 bases are shared with TRBD2. This CDR3 is built from 14 residues. Germline assignment: CDR1 MDHEN and CDR2 SYDVKM. Losses at the gene ends were 5 bases for V and 5 bases for J; bases not matched to a gene: 6. The CDR3 loop reads CASSLGLARDTQYF. As DNA, the CDR3 is TGTGCCAGCAGTCTCGGACTAGCTCGAGATACGCAGTATTTT.

V and J are TRBV6-2 or TRBV6-3 and TRBJ2-1; 9 nucleotides align to TRBD1. Germline-derived CDR1 and CDR2 are MNHEY and SVGEGT. J gave up 8 bases and V 5 bases, and 10 bases lay outside the gene matches. The CDR3 is made up of 15 amino acids. Here the CDR3 DNA reads TGTGCCAGCAGTGCCACAGGGGGCGGGCGGGATGAGCAGTTCTTC. This sequence encodes CASSATGGGRDEQFF.

V gene TRBV9 combines with J gene TRBJ2-7; TRBD2 matches at 14 bases. The CDR3 length is 15 residues. Losses at the gene ends were 4 bases for V and 3 bases for J; bases not matched to a gene: 3. Per germline, CDR1 SGDLS and CDR2 YYNGEE. The CDR3 loop reads CASSLGTSGSYEQYF. The CDR3 DNA reads TGTGCCAGCAGCCTCGGGACTAGCGGGAGCTACGAGCAGTACTTC.

The genes are TRBV9 and TRBJ2-2; TRBD2 might be the D (6 bases). Trimming removed 0 bases from V and 3 bases from J, with 15 bases in between. The CDR3 runs to 17 residues. CDR1 and CDR2 (germline): SGDLS, YYNGEE. CDR3 nucleotide sequence: TGTGCCAGCAGCGTAGCTACCGGACTAAGTTACACCGGGGAGCTGTTTTTT. It yields the protein CASSVATGLSYTGELFF.

This chain uses TRBV27 with TRBJ1-5; TRBD1 agrees at 7 bases. CDR1 MNHEY and CDR2 SMNVEV come from the germline V gene (reference sequence). The V and J ends lost 4 bases and 3 bases, in that order; junction bases with no gene match: 3. The CDR3 length is 14 residues. CDR3 coding DNA: TGTGCCAGCAGTTCCAGGGGGAACAATCAGCCCCAGCATTTT. This translates into CASSSRGNNQPQHF.

The V and J genes are TRBV2 and TRBJ1-6; D is unclear. The V gene's germline CDR1 is SNHLY and CDR2 FYNNEI. The CDR3 consists of 14 residues. The V end was cut by 10 bases, the J end by 7 bases, with 17 bases between. The CDR3 coding sequence is TGTGCCACCCAACCCTTCAGATCCAATTCACCCCTCCACTTT. Protein: CATQPFRSNSPLHF.

This chain uses TRBV11-2 with TRBJ2-7; D remains ambiguous. Germline CDR1 reads SGHAT; CDR2 reads FQNNGV. V lost 3 bases and J 2 bases, leaving 17 bases between the germline ends. There are 16 residues in the CDR3. The CDR3 coding sequence is TGTGCCAGCAGCTTGTCGGTCAGGCAGCATCCCTACGAGCAGTACTTC. Its translation is CASSLSVRQHPYEQYF.